This TCR beta chain was profiled in a study of T cell repertoires in cytomegalovirus infection (dated by TCRdb to about 2019). Turning to the overall study: Donor HLA type was relevant to the analysis, as public TCR beta signatures indicated carriage of CMV infection together with the matching HLA type. What the research found in general, with its limitations: In the ex vivo response, HLA-C-restricted CMV-specific TCR beta clonotypes were dominant, and in two of eight donors the single most frequent clonotype came from this HLA-C-restricted group. Cumulative frequency of public TCR beta family members discriminated carriers of CMV infection plus the relevant HLA type in this cohort and an independent roughly 330-donor cohort.

This clonotype was observed a handful of times. Its antigen has not been determined. No much larger clonotype is one base removed from it; base qualities were not supplied. The sample was run on an Illumina HiSeq 1500. TCRdb reran the public reads through fastp at Q25 and MiXCR, keeping productive beta chains. CDR3 protein sequences are deduplicated, and each keeps its most common genes and DNA. The sample table contains some 150,000 distinct CDR3 sequences; only one count was recorded for approximately 5.9% of them. 18% of the sample is held by the ten biggest clonotypes. Based on the germline V gene, the CDR1 and CDR2 sequences are SGDLS and YYNGEE. The CDR3 has 13 amino acids, counting the end cysteine and phenylalanine. The DNA shown is the 39-base CDR3, in frame from base 1. V sheds 0 bases and J sheds 7 bases, leaving 10 bases between their ends.

The rearrangement joined TRBV9 to TRBJ2-5; the D gene is possibly TRBD2, with 5 bases matching. The origin of this receptor is a human donor in good health (CMV status not recorded). Some clones in this sample may be carry-over from other donors' samples. The sequenced sample was PBMCs. The CDR3 reads as follows: CASSVATEGTQYF. The nucleotide sequence reads as follows: TGTGCCAGCAGCGTAGCTACAGAGGGGACCCAGTACTTC. The CDR3, completed at both ends by the reference TRBV9 and TRBJ2-5 genes, gives the full variable domain DSGVTQTPKHLITATGQRVTLRCSPRSGDLSVYWYQQSLDQGLQFLIQYYNGEERAKGNILERFSAQQFPDLHSELNLSSLELGDSALYFCASSVATEGTQYFGPGTRLLVL.